A single TCR beta chain is shown here with its context. The sample holds other DNA sequences that translate to the same CDR3. The sample is drawn from a study of blood T cell repertoires in COVID-19. V was shortened by 1 base and J by 7 bases, with 10 bases between the two germline ends. The CDR3 has 13 residues. Sequencing was performed with immunoSEQ multiplex PCR; in TCRdb, only in-frame clones are kept and a portion is missing. The sample records around 330,000 clones, under 95% being singletons. Input material: PBMCs or T cells enriched from blood (not recorded which). The source of this sequence is a man aged 60 to 69 who had recovered from COVID-19. The chain recombines TRBV12-3 or TRBV12-4 with TRBJ1-2; the D gene is possibly TRBD1 (6 bases). DNA of the CDR3: TGTGCCAGCAGTTTAGACAGGGCTGGTGGCTACACCTTC. Translating it yields CASSLDRAGGYTF.